Listed below are T cell receptor beta chains from one sample, sequenced in a study of T cell changes during pregnancy in multiple sclerosis. The data were produced by immunoSEQ multiplex PCR, yet TCRdb's version contains in-frame clones alone and is incomplete. The table records 50,000 to 75,000 clones, about 92% of them present only once. Sequenced here: peripheral blood, sampled in the first trimester of pregnancy. The receptors were sampled from a female donor in good health, enrolled as a control in a pregnancy study. The CDR3 runs from the conserved cysteine through the conserved F or W. Fields, in order: clone size, V gene, CDR3 protein. Rows give clone size only sometimes, using once, few, many, or a class for an expanded clone.

NA TRBV6-5 CASRTSPTVSPLHF
NA TRBV28 CASSSLAGGYRYEQYF
NA TRBV29-1 CSVKDKYQETQYF
NA TRBV28 CASRLTGGSGNTIYF
NA TRBV19 CASRQGGAYEQYF
once TRBV4-1 CASSQTGQGATEAFF
NA TRBV5-8 CASGSRDKNIQYF
NA TRBV6-4 CASSSGTGGTEAFF
few TRBV6-6 CASKGTENTGELFF
NA TRBV27 CASRSGGWTYNEQFF
NA TRBV10-3 CAISEDMPRGGEDEQYF
NA TRBV9 CASSLGPPETQYF
NA TRBV7-3 CASSLGSVGELFF
NA TRBV5-1 CASSFPGQGSTEAFF
NA TRBV5-1 CASRAGGDNTGELFF
NA TRBV9 CASSVETSGRLESSYNEQFF
once TRBV5-1 CASSLTLQGRGGETQYF
NA TRBV27 CASSLVGEVSWDTQYF
NA TRBV5-1 CASSLAGGPPYEQYF
NA TRBV11-3 CASSLALAGGKNEQFF
NA TRBV9 CASSVYQGVSDTQYF
NA TRBV9 CASSALGQGSYEQYF
NA TRBV7-9 CASSLDRGPTGTQYF
once TRBV7-7 CASSAHDGVEQYF
NA TRBV15 CATSRARLLTGELFF
NA TRBV4-3 CASSHDLIRASNLETQYF
NA TRBV5-4 CASSLQRDIQYF
NA TRBV11-3 CASSSGSQDTQYF
NA TRBV28 CASSQTGFSNQPQHF
once TRBV19 CASSPGTGTRNQPQHF
NA TRBV19 CASSPPGTGHYGYTF
NA TRBV5-6 CASSFSDRNYNEQFF
NA TRBV4-1 CASSQDLGQNNEKLFF
NA TRBV7-9 CASSPRGNLGNNEQFF
NA TRBV5-1 CASSLEGGNQPQHF
NA TRBV5-1 CASSLRSQGAGEQFF
once TRBV7-3 CASSEQPGTNNEQFF
NA TRBV7-2 CASRPLLGNSYNEQFF
NA TRBV7-2 CASSLVVLETQYF
once TRBV2 CASRATSGGAGEQFF
NA TRBV20-1 CSARGSTEAFF
NA TRBV28 CASSLWTSSKTEQFF
NA TRBV7-2 CASRSGGGSYEQYF
NA TRBV5-1 CASSLGQGSDTQYF
once TRBV10-3 CAIAASGGKETQYF
NA TRBV6-1 CASRSGGGHGYTF